This is a list of T cell receptor beta chains from one sample in a study of shared clonotypes between healthy human individuals. The protocol was immunoSEQ multiplex PCR, while the TCRdb copy is restricted to in-frame clones and leaves out a portion. The repertoire includes about 800,000 clones, about 97% of them detected once, and approximately 0.2% sits in the top ten. Material for sequencing was naive CD8+ T cells sorted from blood. These receptors were taken from a young man in good health. The CDR3 runs from the conserved cysteine through the conserved F or W. The order of the fields is J gene, D gene, V gene, clone size, CDR3 protein, CDR3 DNA. The D gene is left open where the match is weak. Size is omitted from some rows. Given values are once, few, many or a class for expanded clones.

>TRBJ2-3|TRBD2|TRBV18|NA
CASSPRTSGSTDTQYF
TGTGCCAGCTCACCACGGACTAGCGGGAGCACAGATACGCAGTATTTT
>TRBJ2-1|TRBD2|TRBV7-6|NA
CASTQSTSGDNEQFF
TGTGCCAGCACCCAGTCGACTAGCGGAGACAATGAGCAGTTCTTC
>TRBJ1-1|NA|TRBV25-1|NA
CASSEWRGSGNTEAFF
TGTGCCAGCAGTGAATGGAGAGGCAGCGGGAACACTGAAGCTTTCTTT
>TRBJ2-1|NA|TRBV28|NA
CASTPRSLGNEQFF
TGTGCCAGCACTCCCCGGAGTTTGGGCAATGAGCAGTTCTTC
>TRBJ2-7|TRBD2|TRBV5-1|NA
CASSTYSGSFDEQYF
TGCGCCAGCAGCACCTATAGCGGGAGTTTCGACGAGCAGTACTTC
>TRBJ2-5|TRBD1|TRBV28|once
CASTPTGVGETQYF
TGTGCCAGCACGCCGACAGGGGTTGGGGAGACCCAGTACTTC
>TRBJ2-1|TRBD2|TRBV7-9|NA
CASSGIAGGPLNEQFF
TGTGCCAGCAGCGGAATAGCGGGAGGGCCTTTAAATGAGCAGTTCTTC
>TRBJ2-7|NA|TRBV2|NA
CASREPGTHYEQYF
TGTGCCAGCAGAGAGCCCGGGACTCACTACGAGCAGTACTTC
>TRBJ2-7|NA|TRBV10-1|NA
CASSESGVGEQYF
TGCGCCAGCAGTGAGTCCGGGGTAGGCGAGCAGTACTTC
>TRBJ2-7|NA|TRBV4-3|once
CASSLRVEGYEQYF
TGCGCCAGCAGCCTCCGGGTGGAGGGGTACGAGCAGTACTTC
>TRBJ1-1|TRBD1|TRBV28|NA
CASSPGTGGTEAFF
TGTGCCAGCAGCCCTGGGACAGGGGGGACTGAAGCTTTCTTT
>TRBJ2-7|NA|TRBV7-2|NA
CASSSYGGGVYEQYF
TGTGCCAGCAGCTCGTACGGTGGTGGTGTCTACGAGCAGTACTTC
>TRBJ2-7|TRBD2|TRBV27|NA
CASSLSSGSYEQYF
TGTGCCAGCAGTTTGTCTAGCGGGAGTTACGAGCAGTACTTC
>TRBJ1-2|NA|TRBV28|NA
CASIKTGLNYGYTF
TGTGCCAGCATAAAGACCGGCCTCAACTATGGCTACACCTTC
>TRBJ2-1|NA|TRBV28|NA
CASMARLAPRQFF
TGTGCCAGTATGGCGCGACTCGCCCCCCGGCAGTTCTTC
>TRBJ2-3|TRBD2|TRBV11-2|NA
CASSPLAGETQYF
TGTGCCAGCAGCCCCCTAGCGGGAGAAACGCAGTATTTT
>TRBJ1-5|TRBD1|TRBV2|NA
CASTWGGTGYSNQPQHF
TGTGCCAGCACTTGGGGTGGGACAGGCTATAGCAATCAGCCCCAGCATTTT
>TRBJ2-7|NA|TRBV15|NA
CATSGKDLDLGEQYF
TGTGCCACCAGCGGTAAGGACTTGGACCTGGGTGAGCAGTACTTC
>TRBJ2-3|NA|TRBV5-1|once
CASSLEGETFADTQYF
TGCGCCAGCAGCTTGGAGGGAGAAACTTTCGCAGATACGCAGTATTTT
>TRBJ2-7|NA|TRBV18|NA
CASSPNKQGFDEQYF
TGTGCCAGCTCACCCAATAAACAGGGTTTCGACGAGCAGTACTTC
>TRBJ2-7|TRBD2|TRBV7-8|NA
CASSASLAANYEQYF
TGTGCCAGCAGCGCAAGTCTAGCGGCCAACTACGAGCAGTACTTC
>TRBJ2-1|NA|TRBV4-1|once
CASRLLESYNEQFF
TGCGCCAGCAGGCTACTAGAATCCTACAATGAGCAGTTCTTC
>TRBJ2-6|NA|TRBV7-9|NA
CASSLGAGANVLTF
TGTGCCAGCAGCTTGGGGGCTGGGGCCAACGTCCTGACTTTC
>TRBJ2-7|NA|TRBV11-2|NA
CASSLIWDSASEIAEQYF
TGTGCCAGCAGCCTTATCTGGGATAGTGCTAGCGAGATCGCCGAGCAGTACTTC
>TRBJ1-1|NA|TRBV19|NA
CASSIDKGMMNTEAFF
TGTGCCAGTAGTATAGATAAGGGAATGATGAACACTGAAGCTTTCTTT
>TRBJ2-1|TRBD1|TRBV10-2|NA
CASSGGRDRFNGEQFF
TGCGCCAGCAGTGGGGGCCGGGACAGGTTTAACGGTGAGCAGTTCTTC
>TRBJ2-2|NA|TRBV27|NA
CATKPQTNTGELFF
TGTGCCACAAAACCCCAGACGAACACCGGGGAGCTGTTTTTT
>TRBJ2-7|TRBD1|TRBV4-1|NA
CASSLRGDREQYF
TGCGCCAGCAGCCTCCGTGGGGACAGGGAGCAGTACTTC
>TRBJ2-1|TRBD2|TRBV29-1|NA
CSVVLLRLAGRVEQFF
TGCAGCGTTGTGTTATTGAGACTAGCGGGGAGGGTTGAGCAGTTCTTC
>TRBJ1-5|NA|TRBV7-4|NA
CASSPKGRKGGINQPQHF
TGTGCCAGCAGTCCAAAGGGGAGAAAGGGGGGGATCAATCAGCCCCAGCATTTT
>TRBJ2-7|TRBD1|TRBV27|NA
CASWTGSAYEQYF
TGTGCCAGCTGGACAGGGTCAGCCTACGAGCAGTACTTC
>TRBJ2-3|TRBD2|TRBV6-5|NA
CASSPSGSTDTQYF
TGTGCCAGCAGTCCTAGCGGGAGTACAGATACGCAGTATTTT
>TRBJ2-3|NA|TRBV7-6|NA
CASSLRTAPTTTDTQYF
TGTGCCAGCAGCTTGAGGACAGCTCCCACAACCACAGATACGCAGTATTTT
>TRBJ1-2|TRBD1|TRBV5-6|NA
CASRGETGPHGYTF
TGTGCCAGCAGGGGGGAGACAGGGCCCCATGGCTACACCTTC
>TRBJ2-1|NA|TRBV4-3|NA
CASSQDTGDNNEQFF
TGCGCCAGCAGCCAAGATACGGGGGACAACAATGAGCAGTTCTTC
>TRBJ2-7|NA|TRBV5-4|NA
CASSGRDPTYEQYF
TGTGCCAGCAGCGGACGGGATCCCACCTACGAGCAGTACTTC
>TRBJ2-1|TRBD2|TRBV9|NA
CASSPGLAVENEQFF
TGTGCCAGCAGCCCGGGACTAGCGGTCGAAAATGAGCAGTTCTTC
>TRBJ1-4|NA|TRBV5-4|NA
CASSFFLGRDEKLFF
TGTGCCAGCAGCTTTTTTTTGGGTCGAGATGAAAAACTGTTTTTT
>TRBJ2-6|NA|TRBV28|NA
CASSLRGTGANVLTF
TGTGCCAGCAGTTTGCGAGGGACCGGGGCCAACGTCCTGACTTTC
>TRBJ2-1|NA|TRBV5-4|NA
CASSLSPSSYNEQFF
TGTGCCAGCAGCTTGTCTCCTAGCTCCTACAATGAGCAGTTCTTC
>TRBJ2-1|NA|TRBV15|once
CATSAKREREQFF
TGTGCCACCAGCGCTAAGAGGGAAAGGGAGCAGTTCTTC
>TRBJ2-7|NA|TRBV4-2|NA
CASSQDLREQYF
TGTGCCAGCAGCCAAGATCTCCGAGAGCAGTACTTC
>TRBJ2-1|TRBD1|TRBV23-1|NA
CASSDGQGEDNEQFF
TGCGCCAGCAGTGACGGACAGGGAGAGGACAATGAGCAGTTCTTC
>TRBJ1-5|NA|TRBV19|few
CASSADRNGNQPQHF
TGTGCCAGTAGTGCGGACCGGAATGGCAATCAGCCCCAGCATTTT
>TRBJ1-1|TRBD1|TRBV7-9|NA
CASSSPGQKNTEAFF
TGTGCCAGCAGCTCTCCGGGACAGAAGAACACTGAAGCTTTCTTT
>TRBJ2-1|NA|TRBV19|NA
CASSTGTAYNEQFF
TGTGCCAGTAGTACTGGGACGGCCTACAATGAGCAGTTCTTC
>TRBJ1-1|NA|TRBV5-1|NA
CASSYWGPPEAFF
TGCGCCAGCAGCTATTGGGGGCCCCCTGAAGCTTTCTTT